Below are 15 T cell receptor beta chains sequenced from a single sample in a study of T-cell reconstitution after alpha-beta-depleted transplantation in children. Preparing the TCRbeta library involved the use of unique molecular identifiers. TCRdb ran MiXCR on the PCR reads and lists one entry per CDR3 protein. The sample comprises fewer than 700,000 distinct CDR3 sequences, roughly 13% of which are singletons, and over 2% rests with the top ten. The sequencing here drew on PBMCs, mostly from graft donor cells, taken 360 days after TCRalphabeta/CD19-depleted stem cell transplant. The origin of the receptors is a male patient younger than 18 who had a stem cell transplant for acute myeloid leukemia, so the T cells may come from the graft donor.

The gene calls are TRBV5-1 and TRBJ1-2; no firm D call. V lost 0 bases and J 3 bases, leaving 9 bases between the germline ends. CDR1 and CDR2 (germline): SGHRS, YFSETQ. This CDR3 is 14 amino acids long. CDR3 sequence reads: CASSLGLADYGYTF. For the CDR3, the DNA is TGCGCCAGCAGCTTGGGACTAGCGGACTATGGCTACACCTTC.

This clonotype was observed many times. The CDR3 loop is CASSSDWLNEQFF. Written as DNA, the CDR3 is TGTGCCAGCAGCTCTGACTGGCTAAATGAGCAGTTCTTC. The chain links TRBV7-6 to TRBJ2-1; D gene unclear. The CDR3 has 13 amino acids. Trimming stripped 4 bases from V and 7 bases from J, with 11 bases between. Germline assignment: CDR1 SGHVS and CDR2 FNYEAQ.

The chain is built from TRBV7-6 and TRBJ1-4; 10 nucleotides match TRBD1. The CDR3 totals 14 residues. Germline CDR1 reads SGHVS; CDR2 reads FNYEAQ. V gave up 3 bases and J gave up 10 bases; unmatched junction bases: 5. CDR3 bases: TGTGCCAGCAGCTTGAGACAGGGGGCAGCAAAACTGTTTTTT. Its translation: CASSLRQGAAKLFF.

This clonotype has at least ten counts. This sequence joins TRBV27 and TRBJ2-1, with D possibly matching TRBD2 (5 bases). CDR3 length equals 14 residues. Looked up from germline, CDR1 is MNHEY and CDR2 is SMNVEV (reference sequence). V gave up 8 bases and J gave up 2 bases, with 13 bases separating them. The DNA of the CDR3 is TGTGCCAGCTCTGTGACTATAGCCTACAATGAGCAGTTCTTC. Translation gives CASSVTIAYNEQFF.

This clonotype was found a few times. The rearrangement links TRBV7-2 to TRBJ2-7; the match to TRBD2 covers 9 bases. This CDR3 is 14 amino acids long. Germline CDR1 and CDR2: SGHTA and FQGNSA. Trimming at V came to 5 bases and at J to 7 bases, leaving 9 bases not matched to a gene. The CDR3 region is CASSAGTSLLEQYF. The CDR3 DNA is TGTGCCAGCAGCGCCGGGACTAGCCTCCTGGAGCAGTACTTC. Complete variable domain (other parts from reference TRBV7-2 and TRBJ2-7): GAGVSQSPSNKVTEKGKDVELRCDPISGHTALYWYRQSLGQGLEFLIYFQGNSAPDKSGLPSDRFSAERTGGSVSTLTIQRTQQEDSAVYLCASSAGTSLLEQYFGPGTRLTVT.

There are many counts of this clonotype. This chain uses TRBV11-2 with TRBJ2-1; the D gene is possibly TRBD2 (5 bases). V lost 5 bases and J lost 1, with 21 bases in between. The germline V gene has CDR1 SGHAT and CDR2 FQNNGV. This CDR3 has 18 amino acids. CDR3 sequence reads: CASSPNLLAAWSYNEQFF. Written as DNA, the CDR3 is TGTGCCAGCAGCCCGAACCTCCTAGCTGCCTGGTCCTACAATGAGCAGTTCTTC.

Only a few counts were recorded for this clonotype. This chain joins TRBV20-1 and TRBJ2-1; D remains unclear. The V end lost 0 bases, the J end lost 7 bases, and 13 bases lay between the germline ends. The CDR3 totals 14 residues. The germline V gene encodes CDR1 DFQATT and CDR2 SNEGSKA (reference sequence). The CDR3 DNA reads TGCAGTGCTAGAGATTCGACTCCCCAGAATGAGCAGTTCTTC. It codes for CSARDSTPQNEQFF.

This clonotype has just a few counts. The gene calls are TRBV7-9 and TRBJ1-5, with a possible D match to TRBD1 (6 bases). Trimming stripped 1 base from V and 7 bases from J, with 11 bases between. Germline CDR1 and CDR2: SEHNR and FQNEAQ (reference sequence). The CDR3 covers 14 residues. The CDR3 loop reads CASSLVGGGQPQHF. CDR3 DNA sequence: TGTGCCAGCAGCTTAGTAGGGGGTGGCCAGCCCCAGCATTTT.

There are a few counts of this clonotype. The genes are TRBV7-3 and TRBJ2-1; 9 bases agree with TRBD1. With 5 bases clipped from V and 7 bases from J, the junction kept 9 bases outside the gene matches. This CDR3 is 15 amino acids long. Germline CDR1 reads SGHTA; CDR2 reads FQGTGA. This CDR3 is CASSAQGAIRNEQFF. CDR3 DNA: TGTGCCAGCAGCGCACAGGGGGCTATACGGAATGAGCAGTTCTTC.

The chain is built from TRBV14 and TRBJ1-1; possibly TRBD1 for D (6 bases). Trimming removed 4 bases from V and 0 bases from J, with 12 bases in between. The CDR3 is 15 residues long. The germline gives CDR1 SGHDN, CDR2 FVKESK. The CDR3 DNA is TGTGCCAGCAGCCCGCTCGGGACACTGAACACTGAAGCTTTCTTT. It is translated as CASSPLGTLNTEAFF.

The chain is built from TRBV6-2 or TRBV6-3 and TRBJ2-4; D is possibly TRBD1 (6 bases). CDR3 length: 13 residues. CDR1 is MNHEY, CDR2 SVGEGT, per germline. Trimming took 5 bases from V and 6 from J, leaving 11 bases between them. The CDR3 nucleotides are TGTGCCAGCAGTGACGGACAGCGAAACATTCAGTACTTC. This sequence encodes CASSDGQRNIQYF.

This clonotype was picked up a small number of times. This chain uses TRBV20-1 with TRBJ1-5; tentatively, D is TRBD1 (5 bases). This CDR3 region has 19 residues. V lost 3 bases to trimming and J lost 1 base, with 25 bases between them. The germline V gene encodes CDR1 DFQATT and CDR2 SNEGSKA (reference sequence). CDR3 sequence (DNA): TGCAGTGCTAGGGGCAGGGAGAAAGTAGGAATTGGGAGCAATCAGCCCCAGCATTTT. This translates into CSARGREKVGIGSNQPQHF.

This clonotype has a count of ten or more. The chain couples TRBV18 to TRBJ2-2; a weak D match, TRBD2 (6 bases). The germline V gene has CDR1 KGHSH and CDR2 LQKENI. The CDR3 is 16 residues long. Trimming removed 3 bases from V and 4 bases from J, with 15 bases in between. The CDR3 spells CASSPPGLLSTGELFF. CDR3 nucleotide sequence: TGTGCCAGCTCACCTCCGGGACTGCTTTCCACCGGGGAGCTGTTTTTT.

Details on this clonotype: This may stem from a read error, because a much larger clone lies one nucleotide away. V is TRBV7-3 and J is TRBJ2-1; the D call may be TRBD1 or TRBD2 (5 bases each). Germline CDR1 SGHTA, CDR2 FQGTGA. CDR3 length: 15 amino acids. The ends were cut back, 5 bases at V and 4 bases at J, with 15 bases in the middle. DNA of the CDR3: TGTGCCAGCAGCCCCTTTGGGGGTCTATACAATGAGCAGTTCTTC. Protein sequence: CASSPFGGLYNEQFF.

Only one count was recorded for this clonotype. This chain uses TRBV4-3 with TRBJ2-5, with D unresolved. Germline V gene data show CDR1 as LGHNA and CDR2 as YSLEER. The CDR3 contains 14 residues. V was cut by 0 bases and J by 5 bases, with 10 bases left in between. The CDR3 sequence: CASSQEGLGETQYF. The CDR3 nucleotides are TGCGCCAGCAGCCAAGAAGGGCTGGGGGAGACCCAGTACTTC.